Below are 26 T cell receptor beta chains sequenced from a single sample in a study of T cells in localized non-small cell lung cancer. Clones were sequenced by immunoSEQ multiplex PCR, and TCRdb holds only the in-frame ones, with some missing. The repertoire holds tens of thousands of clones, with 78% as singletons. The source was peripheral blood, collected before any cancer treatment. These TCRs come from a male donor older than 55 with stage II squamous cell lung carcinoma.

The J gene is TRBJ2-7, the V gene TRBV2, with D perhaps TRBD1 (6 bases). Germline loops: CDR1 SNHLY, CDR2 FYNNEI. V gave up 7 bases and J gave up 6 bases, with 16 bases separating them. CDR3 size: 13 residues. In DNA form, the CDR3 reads TGTGCCAGCACTCCCGACAGGAGGAGCGAGCAGTACTTC. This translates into CASTPDRRSEQYF.

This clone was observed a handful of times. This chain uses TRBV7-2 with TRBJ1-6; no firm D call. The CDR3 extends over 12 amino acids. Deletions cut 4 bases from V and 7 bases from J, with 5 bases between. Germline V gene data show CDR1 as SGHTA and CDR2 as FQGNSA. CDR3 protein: CASSSGNSPLHF. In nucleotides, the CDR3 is TGTGCCAGCAGCTCGGGGAATTCACCCCTCCACTTT.

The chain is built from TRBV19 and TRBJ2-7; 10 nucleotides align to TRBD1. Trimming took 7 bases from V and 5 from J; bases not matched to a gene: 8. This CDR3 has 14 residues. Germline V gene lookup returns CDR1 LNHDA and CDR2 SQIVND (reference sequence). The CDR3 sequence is CASKLEDRGDEQYF. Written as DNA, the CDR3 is TGTGCCAGTAAGTTGGAGGACAGGGGGGACGAGCAGTACTTC.

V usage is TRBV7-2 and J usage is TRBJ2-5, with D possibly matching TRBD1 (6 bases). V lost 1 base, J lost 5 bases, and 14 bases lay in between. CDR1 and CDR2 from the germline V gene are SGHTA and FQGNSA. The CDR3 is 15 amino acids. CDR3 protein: CASSLDLGARETQYF. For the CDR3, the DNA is TGTGCCAGCAGCTTAGACTTGGGGGCGCGGGAGACCCAGTACTTC.

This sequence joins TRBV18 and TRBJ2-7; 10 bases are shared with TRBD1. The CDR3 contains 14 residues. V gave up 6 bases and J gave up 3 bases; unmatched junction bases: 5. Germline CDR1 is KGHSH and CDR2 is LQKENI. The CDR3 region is CASSSGTGDYEQYF. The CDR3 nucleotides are TGTGCCAGCTCCTCTGGGACAGGGGACTACGAGCAGTACTTC.

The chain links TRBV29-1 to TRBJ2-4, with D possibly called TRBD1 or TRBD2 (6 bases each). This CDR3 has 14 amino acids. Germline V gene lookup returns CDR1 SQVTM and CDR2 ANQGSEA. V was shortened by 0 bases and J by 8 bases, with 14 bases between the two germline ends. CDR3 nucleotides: TGCAGCGTTGAAGACCTTAAGGGGGGCCACATTCAGTACTTC. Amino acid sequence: CSVEDLKGGHIQYF.

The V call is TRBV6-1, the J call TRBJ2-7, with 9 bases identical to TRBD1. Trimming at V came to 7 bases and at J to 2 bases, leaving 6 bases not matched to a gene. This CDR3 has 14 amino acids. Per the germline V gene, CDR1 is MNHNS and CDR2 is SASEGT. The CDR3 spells CASNTNRGPYEQYF. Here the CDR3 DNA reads TGTGCCAGCAATACAAACAGGGGGCCCTACGAGCAGTACTTC.

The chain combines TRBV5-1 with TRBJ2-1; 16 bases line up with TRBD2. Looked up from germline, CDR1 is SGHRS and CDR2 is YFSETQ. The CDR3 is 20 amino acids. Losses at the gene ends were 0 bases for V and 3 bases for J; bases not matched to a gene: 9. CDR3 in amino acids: CASSLAPGTSGRANYNEQFF. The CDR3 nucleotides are TGCGCCAGCAGCTTGGCGCCCGGGACTAGCGGGAGGGCGAACTACAATGAGCAGTTCTTC.

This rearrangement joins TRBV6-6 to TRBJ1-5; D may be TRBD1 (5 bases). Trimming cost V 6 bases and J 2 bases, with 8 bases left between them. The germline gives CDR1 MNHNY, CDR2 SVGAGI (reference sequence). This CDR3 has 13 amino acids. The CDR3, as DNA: TGTGCCAGCAGAGGACAAGGCAATCAGCCCCAGCATTTT. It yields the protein CASRGQGNQPQHF.

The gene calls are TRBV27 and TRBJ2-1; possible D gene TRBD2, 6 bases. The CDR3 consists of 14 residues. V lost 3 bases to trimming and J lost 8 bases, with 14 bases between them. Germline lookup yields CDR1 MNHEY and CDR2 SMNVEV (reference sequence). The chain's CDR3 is CASSLGGRGYEQFF. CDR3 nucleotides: TGTGCCAGCAGTTTGGGGGGACGGGGCTATGAGCAGTTCTTC.

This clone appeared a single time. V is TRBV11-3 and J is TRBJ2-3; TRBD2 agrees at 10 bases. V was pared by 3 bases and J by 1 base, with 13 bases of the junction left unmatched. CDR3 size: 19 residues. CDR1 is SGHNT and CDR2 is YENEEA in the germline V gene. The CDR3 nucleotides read TGTGCCAGCAGCTTTGTCAGGGCTAGCGGGAGTTGGGGCACAGATACGCAGTATTTT. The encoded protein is CASSFVRASGSWGTDTQYF.

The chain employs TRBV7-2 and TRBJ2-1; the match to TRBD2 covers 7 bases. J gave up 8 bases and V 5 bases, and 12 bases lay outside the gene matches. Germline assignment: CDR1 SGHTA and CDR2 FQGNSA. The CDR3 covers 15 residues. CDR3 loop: CASSLISGTPYEQFF. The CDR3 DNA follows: TGTGCCAGCAGCCTCATCAGCGGGACTCCTTATGAGCAGTTCTTC.

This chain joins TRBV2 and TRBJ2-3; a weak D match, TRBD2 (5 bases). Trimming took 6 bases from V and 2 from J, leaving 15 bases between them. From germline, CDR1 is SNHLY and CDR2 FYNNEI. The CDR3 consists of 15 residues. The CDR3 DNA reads TGTGCCAGCAGCCCTGAGGCGGGCCTCACAGATACGCAGTATTTT. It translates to CASSPEAGLTDTQYF.

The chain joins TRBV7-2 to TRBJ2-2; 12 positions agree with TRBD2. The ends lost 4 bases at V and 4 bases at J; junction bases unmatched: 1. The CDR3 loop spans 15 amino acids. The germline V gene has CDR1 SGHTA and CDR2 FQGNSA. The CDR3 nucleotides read TGTGCCAGCAGCTCGACTAGCGGGGGCACCGGGGAGCTGTTTTTT. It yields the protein CASSSTSGGTGELFF.

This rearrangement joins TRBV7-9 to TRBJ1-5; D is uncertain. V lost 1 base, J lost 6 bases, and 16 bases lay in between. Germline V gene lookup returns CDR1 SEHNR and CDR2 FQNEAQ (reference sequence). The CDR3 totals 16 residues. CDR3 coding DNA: TGTGCCAGCAGCTTAGGTACGGGCGAGATTGGTCAGCCCCAGCATTTT. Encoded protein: CASSLGTGEIGQPQHF.

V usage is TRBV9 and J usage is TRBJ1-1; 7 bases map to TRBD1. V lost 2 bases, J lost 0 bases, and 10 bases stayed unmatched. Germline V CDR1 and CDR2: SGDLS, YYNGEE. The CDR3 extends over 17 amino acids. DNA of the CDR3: TGTGCCAGCAGCGTTTCTCTGGACAGGCCCATGAACACTGAAGCTTTCTTT. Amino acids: CASSVSLDRPMNTEAFF.

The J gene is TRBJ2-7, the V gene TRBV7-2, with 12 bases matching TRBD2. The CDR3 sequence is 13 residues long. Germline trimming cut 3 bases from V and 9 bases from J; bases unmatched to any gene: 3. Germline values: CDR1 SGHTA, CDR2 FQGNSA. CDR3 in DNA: TGTGCCAGCAGCTTGGGACTAGCGGGCGGGCAGTACTTC. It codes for CASSLGLAGGQYF.

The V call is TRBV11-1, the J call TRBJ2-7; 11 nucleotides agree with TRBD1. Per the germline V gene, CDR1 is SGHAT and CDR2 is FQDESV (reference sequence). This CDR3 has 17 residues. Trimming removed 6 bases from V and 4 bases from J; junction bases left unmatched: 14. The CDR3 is CASSSSRGQGDFYEQYF. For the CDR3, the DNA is TGTGCCAGCAGTTCTTCAAGGGGACAGGGGGATTTTTACGAGCAGTACTTC.

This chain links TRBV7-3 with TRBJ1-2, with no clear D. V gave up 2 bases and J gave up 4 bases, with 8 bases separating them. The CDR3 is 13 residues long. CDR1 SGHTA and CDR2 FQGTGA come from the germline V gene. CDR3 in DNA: TGTGCCAGCAGCTTATCAGTGGGCTATGGCTACACCTTC. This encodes CASSLSVGYGYTF.

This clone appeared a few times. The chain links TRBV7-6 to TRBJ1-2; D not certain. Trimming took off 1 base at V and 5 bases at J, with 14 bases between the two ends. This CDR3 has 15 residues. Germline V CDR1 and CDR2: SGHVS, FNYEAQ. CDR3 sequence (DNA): TGTGCCAGCAGCTTAGGTTCCGGCATGGAATATGGCTACACCTTC. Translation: CASSLGSGMEYGYTF.

CDR3 nucleotides: TGTGCCAGCAGCGCCGGGACTTCGGGGCAAGAGACCCAGTACTTC. Translating it yields CASSAGTSGQETQYF. The rearrangement uses TRBV5-4 and TRBJ2-5; perhaps TRBD2 as D (6 bases). CDR3 length: 15 residues. Per the germline V gene, CDR1 is SGHNT and CDR2 is YYREEE (reference sequence). The V and J ends lost 4 bases and 2 bases respectively, with 15 bases between them.

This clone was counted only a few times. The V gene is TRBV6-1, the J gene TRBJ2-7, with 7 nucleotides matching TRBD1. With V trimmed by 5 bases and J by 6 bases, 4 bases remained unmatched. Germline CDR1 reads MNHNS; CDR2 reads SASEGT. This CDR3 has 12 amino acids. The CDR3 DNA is TGTGCCAGCAGTACCACAGGGGCCGAGCAGTACTTC. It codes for CASSTTGAEQYF.

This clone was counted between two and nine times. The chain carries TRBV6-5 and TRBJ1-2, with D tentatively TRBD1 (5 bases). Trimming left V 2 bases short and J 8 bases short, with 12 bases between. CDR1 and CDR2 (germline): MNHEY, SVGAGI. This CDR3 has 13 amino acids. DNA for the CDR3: TGTGCCAGCAGTTACGCAGGAGCAGGGGGCTACACCTTC. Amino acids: CASSYAGAGGYTF.

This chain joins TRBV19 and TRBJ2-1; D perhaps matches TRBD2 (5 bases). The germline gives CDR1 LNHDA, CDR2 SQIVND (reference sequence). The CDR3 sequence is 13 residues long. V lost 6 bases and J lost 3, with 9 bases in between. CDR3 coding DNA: TGTGCCAGTAGCCCTCGGGGCTACAATGAGCAGTTCTTC. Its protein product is CASSPRGYNEQFF.

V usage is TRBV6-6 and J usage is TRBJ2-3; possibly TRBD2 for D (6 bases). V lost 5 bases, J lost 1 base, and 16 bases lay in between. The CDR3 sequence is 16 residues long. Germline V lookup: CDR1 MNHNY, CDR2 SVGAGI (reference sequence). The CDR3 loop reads CASSLPGGKRTDTQYF. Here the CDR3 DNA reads TGTGCCAGCAGTCTCCCCGGCGGGAAACGCACAGATACGCAGTATTTT.

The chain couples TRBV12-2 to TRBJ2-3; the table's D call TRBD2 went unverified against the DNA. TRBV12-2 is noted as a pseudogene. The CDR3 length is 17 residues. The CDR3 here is CASRCLPRADSTDTQYF. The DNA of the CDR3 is TGTGCAAGTCGCTGCCTTCCGCGGGCGGATAGCACAGATACGCAGTATTTT.